The 8 T cell receptor beta chains in this list originate from one sample, sequenced in a study of T cells in Graves' hyperthyroidism and ophthalmopathy. RNA transcripts gave rise to amplified TCR beta CDR3 regions. The HTBI set primed first-round TCR CDR3 RT-PCR. One entry per CDR3 protein results from TCRdb running MiXCR on the multiplex PCR reads. The sample yields some 350,000 distinct CDR3 sequences, less than 20% seen once. The sequenced material came from blood. The receptors were sampled from a young woman with Graves' hyperthyroidism that later progressed to Graves' ophthalmopathy.

Remarks on this clonotype: This may stem from a read error, because a much larger clone lies one nucleotide away. The chain carries TRBV9 and TRBJ1-5, with D uncertain. V was cut by 4 bases and J by 5 bases, with 13 bases left in between. This CDR3 region has 14 residues. Germline V CDR1 and CDR2: SGDLS, YYNGEE. This chain's CDR3 is CASSPRPDYQPQHF. The CDR3 DNA reads TGTGCCAGCAGCCCGCGCCCAGACTATCAGCCCCAGCATTTT.

The sample holds many counts of this clonotype. The J gene is TRBJ2-3, the V gene TRBV11-2; possibly TRBD1 for D (5 bases). Germline CDR1 SGHAT, CDR2 FQNNGV. Trimming removed 2 bases from V and 1 base from J, with 10 bases in between. This CDR3 region has 15 residues. CDR3 nucleotide sequence: TGTGCCAGCAGCTTATGGCTACAGGGCACAGATACGCAGTATTTT. Its translation: CASSLWLQGTDTQYF.

This clonotype was detected once. A much bigger clone sits one base away, suggesting this may be a read error. The chain employs TRBV20-1 and TRBJ1-2; D not resolved. Germline V gives CDR1 DFQATT, CDR2 SNEGSKA (reference sequence). The CDR3 is made up of 12 amino acids. CDR3 in amino acids: CSASFSSYGCTF. In DNA, the CDR3 is TGCAGTGCTAGCTTCAGTTCCTATGGCTGCACCTTC.

This chain connects TRBV24-1 to TRBJ2-2; no definite D call. Trimming pared 5 bases from V and 5 bases from J, leaving 11 bases between. This CDR3 has 14 amino acids. Germline V gives CDR1 KGHDR, CDR2 SFDVKD. This chain's CDR3 is CATSAVSLTGELFF. CDR3 nucleotide sequence: TGTGCCACCAGTGCCGTAAGCTTGACCGGGGAGCTGTTTTTT.

This clonotype was detected many times. The chain couples TRBV7-2 to TRBJ2-2; 8 nucleotides align to TRBD2. Trimming at V came to 7 bases and at J to 3 bases, leaving 7 bases not matched to a gene. CDR3 length: 15 amino acids. From germline, CDR1 is SGHTA and CDR2 FQGNSA. The CDR3 DNA sequence: TGTGCCAGCACCCCACAAGCGGGAGACACCGGGGAGCTGTTTTTT. Translated, it gives CASTPQAGDTGELFF.

The chain combines TRBV28 with TRBJ2-2, with 9 bases that match TRBD1. Losses at the gene ends were 5 bases for V and 2 bases for J; bases not matched to a gene: 12. Per the germline V gene, CDR1 is MDHEN and CDR2 is SYDVKM. CDR3 length equals 18 residues. Here the CDR3 reads CASSLDPGQGLNTGELFF. The CDR3, as DNA: TGTGCCAGCAGTCTCGATCCGGGACAGGGACTAAACACCGGGGAGCTGTTTTTT. Combining the CDR3 with reference TRBV28 and TRBJ2-2 gives the whole variable domain DVKVTQSSRYLVKRTGEKVFLECVQDMDHENMFWYRQDPGLGLRLIYFSYDVKMKEKGDIPEGYSVSREKKERFSLILESASTNQTSMYLCASSLDPGQGLNTGELFFGEGSRLTVL.

This clonotype was detected many times. V and J are TRBV7-9 and TRBJ2-1; the D gene is possibly TRBD2 (6 bases). The CDR3 is 11 residues long. Per the germline V gene, CDR1 is SEHNR and CDR2 is FQNEAQ (reference sequence). V lost 5 bases and J lost 10, with 9 bases in between. CDR3 sequence reads: CASSTLAEQFF. The CDR3 coding sequence is TGTGCCAGCAGCACCCTAGCGGAGCAGTTCTTC.

V gene TRBV9 combines with J gene TRBJ1-1; no clear D gene. The V and J ends lost 0 bases and 0 bases respectively, with 12 bases between them. Germline V gene lookup returns CDR1 SGDLS and CDR2 YYNGEE. The CDR3 has 16 amino acids. For the CDR3, the DNA is TGTGCCAGCAGCGTAGACGCAGAACCGATGAACACTGAAGCTTTCTTT. This translates into CASSVDAEPMNTEAFF.